These 26 T cell receptor beta chains were all obtained from the same sample, sequenced in a study of shared clonotypes between healthy human individuals. This table comes from immunoSEQ multiplex PCR, and its TCRdb copy is limited to in-frame clones, with some not included. The sample yields about 2.4 million clones, approximately 94% seen once. The specimen sequenced was naive CD4+ T cells from PBMCs. This sample's subset: CD45RA+ positively selected. The receptors shown here come from a man younger than 30 in good health. Some clones in this sample may be carry-over from other donors' samples.

This chain joins TRBV28 and TRBJ2-1; TRBD1 might be the D (6 bases). Deletions cut 2 bases from V and 10 bases from J, with 15 bases between. Germline CDR1 is MDHEN and CDR2 is SYDVKM. This CDR3 is 14 amino acids long. The CDR3 bases are TGTGCCAGCAGTTTAGCAGGGGCCTCAGGAGAGCAGTTCTTC. Translated: CASSLAGASGEQFF. The full variable domain, in which reference TRBV28 and TRBJ2-1 provide the parts outside the CDR3, is DVKVTQSSRYLVKRTGEKVFLECVQDMDHENMFWYRQDPGLGLRLIYFSYDVKMKEKGDIPEGYSVSREKKERFSLILESASTNQTSMYLCASSLAGASGEQFFGPGTRLTVL.

The genes are TRBV18 and TRBJ1-4; unclear D gene. V was clipped by 4 bases and J by 3 bases, with 15 bases between them. In germline, CDR1 is KGHSH, CDR2 LQKENI. The CDR3 is made up of 16 amino acids. CDR3 in DNA: TGTGCCAGCTCACTAAACCATGGAGAACCTAATGAAAAACTGTTTTTT. The encoded protein is CASSLNHGEPNEKLFF.

CDR3 coding DNA: TGTGCCAGCAGCTTTCCTCCCGGGACCTACGAGCAGTACTTC. It translates to CASSFPPGTYEQYF. The gene calls are TRBV7-9 and TRBJ2-7; D possibly corresponds to TRBD2 (5 bases). The ends were cut back, 3 bases at V and 2 bases at J, with 11 bases in the middle. Germline loops: CDR1 SEHNR, CDR2 FQNEAQ (reference sequence). This CDR3 comprises 14 residues.

The rearrangement uses TRBV9 and TRBJ2-7; possibly TRBD1 or TRBD2 for D (5 bases each). Germline CDR1 is SGDLS and CDR2 is YYNGEE. The CDR3 has 16 amino acids. The V end was cut by 0 bases, the J end by 2 bases, with 15 bases between. Written as DNA, the CDR3 is TGTGCCAGCAGCGTAGGTGCGAACGGGGCCCCCTACGAGCAGTACTTC. This codes for CASSVGANGAPYEQYF.

The rearrangement uses TRBV11-2 and TRBJ2-2, with TRBD2 identical over 8 bases. Germline assignment: CDR1 SGHAT and CDR2 FQNNGV. CDR3 length equals 14 residues. Trimming removed 3 bases from V and 7 bases from J; junction bases left unmatched: 4. CDR3 DNA sequence: TGTGCCAGCAGCTTTGCGGGAGGAGGCGGGGAGCTGTTTTTT. Translation gives CASSFAGGGGELFF.

The rearrangement joins TRBV7-2 to TRBJ2-1, with no clear D. CDR1 and CDR2 from the germline V gene are SGHTA and FQGNSA. The CDR3 covers 11 residues. V lost 4 bases and J lost 15, with 13 bases in between. CDR3 protein: CASSSGPAPFF. CDR3 DNA: TGTGCCAGCAGCTCCGGACCCGCCCCGTTCTTC.

V usage is TRBV28 and J usage is TRBJ2-4; D is possibly TRBD1 or TRBD2 (5 bases each). Germline V gene sequence: CDR1 MDHEN, CDR2 SYDVKM. The V end was cut by 2 bases, the J end by 2 bases, with 10 bases between. This CDR3 comprises 15 residues. CDR3 in amino acids: CASSLVGGPKNIQYF. CDR3 nucleotides: TGTGCCAGCAGTTTAGTTGGGGGACCCAAAAACATTCAGTACTTC.

The chain joins TRBV29-1 to TRBJ2-1; D not certain. The V and J ends lost 5 bases and 0 bases respectively, with 11 bases between them. Per the germline V gene, CDR1 is SQVTM and CDR2 is ANQGSEA. The CDR3 length is 14 residues. This CDR3 is CSVHTDSSYNEQFF. The DNA of the CDR3 is TGCAGCGTTCACACAGATAGCTCCTACAATGAGCAGTTCTTC.

The rearrangement uses TRBV7-2 and TRBJ1-5; no definite D call. CDR1 and CDR2 (germline): SGHTA, FQGNSA. This CDR3 has 15 residues. The V end lost 1 base, the J end lost 3 bases, and 10 bases lay between the germline ends. In DNA, the CDR3 is TGTGCCAGCAGCTTAGGACCAAGCGACAATCAGCCCCAGCATTTT. This codes for CASSLGPSDNQPQHF.

The chain employs TRBV18 and TRBJ2-1; 11 bases fit TRBD2. V shed 5 bases and J 4 bases; nucleotides not matched to a gene: 4. Germline V gene lookup returns CDR1 KGHSH and CDR2 LQKENI. This CDR3 region has 15 residues. CDR3 protein: CASSTGLAEYNEQFF. DNA for the CDR3: TGTGCCAGCTCAACGGGACTAGCGGAGTACAATGAGCAGTTCTTC.

V is TRBV29-1 and J is TRBJ1-1; D is possibly TRBD1 (6 bases). The CDR3 has 14 residues. The V end lost 6 bases, the J end lost 5 bases, and 19 bases lay between the germline ends. CDR1 SQVTM and CDR2 ANQGSEA come from the germline V gene. The CDR3 DNA sequence: TGCAGCGTCGGGTTCGTGGGGGGGCGGACTGAAGCTTTCTTT. Its translation: CSVGFVGGRTEAFF.

This clone has just a few counts. The rearrangement joins TRBV9 to TRBJ2-5, with 10 bases fitting TRBD2. CDR3 size: 14 residues. The V gene end was trimmed by 4 bases and the J gene end by 3 bases; junction bases not matched to a gene: 3. Germline CDR1 and CDR2: SGDLS and YYNGEE. The CDR3 protein is CASSLLAGEETQYF. CDR3 DNA: TGTGCCAGCAGCCTTCTAGCGGGAGAAGAGACCCAGTACTTC.

The table lists this clone with a count of one. V is TRBV6-1 and J is TRBJ1-2; D uncertain. Deletions cut 5 bases from V and 0 bases from J, with 7 bases between. The CDR3 is made up of 13 amino acids. Germline V gene lookup returns CDR1 MNHNS and CDR2 SASEGT. The CDR3 DNA sequence: TGTGCCAGCAGTCTATTCGCTAACTATGGCTACACCTTC. Amino acids: CASSLFANYGYTF.

The chain employs TRBV25-1 and TRBJ2-7; perhaps TRBD2 as D (5 bases). V was clipped by 0 bases and J by 6 bases, with 18 bases between them. There are 16 residues in the CDR3. Germline V lookup: CDR1 MGHDK, CDR2 SYGVNS. CDR3: CASSEYGVTSFREQYF. The CDR3 bases are TGTGCCAGCAGTGAATATGGGGTTACTAGTTTCCGCGAGCAGTACTTC.

J is TRBJ2-7 and V is TRBV27, with 10 bases aligning to TRBD2. The V and J ends lost 4 bases and 6 bases, in that order; junction bases with no gene match: 15. The CDR3 loop spans 17 amino acids. CDR1 and CDR2 (germline): MNHEY, SMNVEV (reference sequence). In nucleotides, the CDR3 is TGTGCCAGCAGTTCCGTGCCCCCAGCGGGAGGGCGTGGCGAGCAGTACTTC. Its protein product is CASSSVPPAGGRGEQYF.

The chain recombines TRBV5-4 with TRBJ1-2; TRBD1 is a possible D gene (5 bases). In germline, CDR1 is SGHNT, CDR2 YYREEE (reference sequence). This CDR3 is 13 amino acids long. Deletions cut 0 bases from V and 3 bases from J, with 6 bases between. This CDR3 is CASSLATDYGYTF. In nucleotides, the CDR3 is TGTGCCAGCAGCTTGGCGACAGACTATGGCTACACCTTC.

This CDR3 reads CASSLTATRRGDSPLHF. As DNA, the CDR3 is TGCGCCAGCAGCTTAACCGCAACACGGCGGGGGGATTCACCCCTCCACTTT. The J gene is TRBJ1-6, the V gene TRBV5-1; possibly TRBD1 for D (5 bases). The CDR3 extends over 17 amino acids. Germline V gene data show CDR1 as SGHRS and CDR2 as YFSETQ. Trimming left V 2 bases short and J 8 bases short, with 20 bases between. Full variable domain (missing parts from reference TRBV5-1 and TRBJ1-6): KAGVTQTPRYLIKTRGQQVTLSCSPISGHRSVSWYQQTPGQGLQFLFEYFSETQRNKGNFPGRFSGRQFSNSRSEMNVSTLELGDSALYLCASSLTATRRGDSPLHFGNGTRLTVT.

This chain links TRBV28 with TRBJ1-1; D is unresolved. The germline V gene has CDR1 MDHEN and CDR2 SYDVKM. CDR3 length equals 12 residues. V was pared by 8 bases and J by 11 bases, with 18 bases between. The CDR3 region is CASRTVGQWAFF. The DNA of the CDR3 is TGTGCCAGCCGCACAGTCGGGCAGTGGGCTTTCTTT.

The chain is built from TRBV7-9 and TRBJ1-1; no definite D call. V was trimmed by 3 bases and J by 8 bases, leaving 19 bases between them. Germline V gene lookup returns CDR1 SEHNR and CDR2 FQNEAQ (reference sequence). The CDR3 runs 15 residues. This chain's CDR3 is CASSFPPLGGKEAFF. The DNA of the CDR3 is TGTGCCAGCAGCTTCCCCCCATTGGGAGGGAAAGAAGCTTTCTTT. Looking up the rest from reference TRBV7-9 and TRBJ1-1 gives the full variable domain: DTGVSQNPRHKITKRGQNVTFRCDPISEHNRLYWYRQTLGQGPEFLTYFQNEAQLEKSRLLSDRFSAERPKGSFSTLEIQRTEQGDSAMYLCASSFPPLGGKEAFFGQGTRLTVV.

The chain links TRBV7-2 to TRBJ2-2; 8 bases map to TRBD1. V trimming: 2 bases; J trimming: 7 bases; junction bases outside the gene matches: 6. The germline V gene encodes CDR1 SGHTA and CDR2 FQGNSA. This CDR3 spans 15 amino acids. The CDR3 nucleotides read TGTGCCAGCAGCTTACCACTTACAGGGGGCGGGGAGCTGTTTTTT. It specifies CASSLPLTGGGELFF.

The rearrangement uses TRBV4-1 and TRBJ1-1; perhaps TRBD1 as D (6 bases). The CDR3 covers 17 residues. Trimming shortened V by 1 base and J by 3 bases, and 18 bases separated the two germline ends. Germline V CDR1 and CDR2: MGHRA, YSYEKL. The CDR3 loop is CASSQGRGAPGDTEAFF. As DNA, the CDR3 is TGCGCCAGCAGCCAAGGCCGGGGGGCGCCGGGTGACACTGAAGCTTTCTTT.

The chain combines TRBV4-2 with TRBJ1-1; D not certain. V was cut by 0 bases and J by 2 bases, with 7 bases left in between. CDR3 length equals 14 residues. Germline CDR1 and CDR2: LGHNA and YNFKEQ. The DNA for the CDR3 is TGTGCCAGCAGCCAAGAGTGGGGTAACACTGAAGCTTTCTTT. It translates to CASSQEWGNTEAFF.

The rearrangement joins TRBV18 to TRBJ2-2; D is ambiguous. Germline CDR1 and CDR2: KGHSH and LQKENI. Deletions cut 3 bases from V and 6 bases from J, with 11 bases between. The CDR3 covers 14 residues. In DNA, the CDR3 is TGTGCCAGCTCACCTCTGAGTTACGCCGGGGAGCTGTTTTTT. This codes for CASSPLSYAGELFF. The entire variable domain, with the rest obtained from reference TRBV18 and TRBJ2-2, is as follows: NAGVMQNPRHLVRRRGQEARLRCSPMKGHSHVYWYRQLPEEGLKFMVYLQKENIIDESGMPKERFSAEFPKEGPSILRIQQVVRGDSAAYFCASSPLSYAGELFFGEGSRLTVL.

V gene TRBV6-4 combines with J gene TRBJ2-6; D unresolved. V dropped 5 bases and J dropped 0 bases, with 8 bases sitting between them. The CDR3 is 15 amino acids. CDR1 MRHNA and CDR2 SNTAGT come from the germline V gene. This CDR3 reads CASSPGSSGANVLTF. In nucleotides, the CDR3 is TGTGCCAGCAGTCCTGGAAGCTCTGGGGCCAACGTCCTGACTTTC.

J is TRBJ2-1 and V is TRBV7-3; no definite D call. The CDR3 runs to 16 residues. Per germline, CDR1 SGHTA and CDR2 FQGTGA. The V gene lost 0 bases and the J gene lost 2 bases, with 11 bases spanning the gap. The CDR3 region is CASSLTPTQTYNEQFF. Written as DNA, the CDR3 is TGTGCCAGCAGCTTAACGCCTACCCAGACCTACAATGAGCAGTTCTTC.

V usage is TRBV7-2 and J usage is TRBJ1-1, with 9 bases that match TRBD1. Trimming removed 6 bases from V and 3 bases from J; junction bases left unmatched: 11. Germline CDR1 reads SGHTA; CDR2 reads FQGNSA. CDR3 length: 16 residues. The CDR3 region is CASRPRQGGVDTEAFF. CDR3 nucleotides: TGTGCCAGCAGACCCAGACAGGGGGGGGTAGACACTGAAGCTTTCTTT.